Listed below are T cell receptor beta chains from one sample, sequenced in a study of beta chain features in type 1 diabetes. The repertoire was sequenced with immunoSEQ multiplex PCR; TCRdb's copy has only in-frame clones and lacks some. Here the sample spans 25,000 to 30,000 clones, approximately 53% being singletons. The source material was stem cell memory CD4+ T cells from blood. These receptor sequences come from a man aged 25 to 40 with type 1 diabetes. Both conserved end residues are trimmed from each CDR3.

v_call: TRBV5-1; j_call: TRBJ1-5; cdr3_aa: ASSPPGQGPNFNQPQH
v_call: TRBV13; j_call: TRBJ1-1; cdr3_aa: ASSLGRGGRAF
v_call: TRBV30; j_call: TRBJ1-3; cdr3_aa: AWQSGTARNTIY
v_call: TRBV4-2; j_call: TRBJ2-7; cdr3_aa: ASSQGGAWGSEQY
v_call: TRBV10-1; j_call: TRBJ2-1; cdr3_aa: ASSDRLAGDSYNEQF
v_call: TRBV7-6; j_call: TRBJ2-2; cdr3_aa: ASSLTRGRNTGELF
v_call: TRBV25-1; j_call: TRBJ1-6; cdr3_aa: ASGRGDSPLH
v_call: TRBV7-2; j_call: TRBJ2-7; cdr3_aa: ASSLAWGRTYEQY
v_call: TRBV7-2; j_call: TRBJ2-1; cdr3_aa: ASSLEGTSGSYNEQF
v_call: TRBV9; j_call: TRBJ2-3; cdr3_aa: ASSAPDTRADTQY
v_call: TRBV10-3; j_call: TRBJ1-1; cdr3_aa: AIRTGGNTEAF
v_call: TRBV19; j_call: TRBJ1-5; cdr3_aa: ASSNSPGQGGQPQH
v_call: TRBV4-2; j_call: TRBJ2-3; cdr3_aa: ASSQISTDTQY
v_call: TRBV4-1; j_call: TRBJ1-2; cdr3_aa: ASSPGNGRMDGYT
v_call: TRBV4-1; j_call: TRBJ1-2; cdr3_aa: ASSQEQGVDYT
v_call: TRBV10-3; j_call: TRBJ2-7; cdr3_aa: AISDRLSYEQY
v_call: TRBV5-1; j_call: TRBJ2-2; cdr3_aa: ASSTQGPPGELF
v_call: TRBV16; j_call: TRBJ2-1; cdr3_aa: ASSQPRGGEQF
v_call: TRBV5-1; j_call: TRBJ1-2; cdr3_aa: ASSLFGSGRGYT
v_call: TRBV5-4; j_call: TRBJ2-5; cdr3_aa: ASSYDPQGKETQY
v_call: TRBV6-6; j_call: TRBJ1-2; cdr3_aa: ASSGGQGPYGYT
v_call: TRBV18; j_call: TRBJ2-7; cdr3_aa: ASSPGQGTGEQY
v_call: TRBV7-8; j_call: TRBJ2-7; cdr3_aa: ASSPAMARAYEQY
v_call: TRBV27; j_call: TRBJ2-2; cdr3_aa: ASKLHYTGELF
v_call: TRBV2; j_call: TRBJ2-3; cdr3_aa: ASSGQGTDTQY
v_call: TRBV9; j_call: TRBJ2-5; cdr3_aa: ASSSPGTSLQETQY
v_call: TRBV7-8; j_call: TRBJ1-1; cdr3_aa: ASSPAPGKAF
v_call: TRBV25-1; j_call: TRBJ2-1; cdr3_aa: ASSLIAGHNEQF
v_call: TRBV30; j_call: TRBJ1-1; cdr3_aa: AWSPGGDTEAF
v_call: TRBV10-3; j_call: TRBJ1-1; cdr3_aa: AISGLVDTEAF
v_call: TRBV10-1; j_call: TRBJ2-1; cdr3_aa: ASSETSGEIYNEQF
v_call: TRBV5-1; j_call: TRBJ1-1; cdr3_aa: ASSLGLGPGNTEAF
v_call: TRBV6-5; j_call: .; cdr3_aa: ASSSPGSNYEQY
v_call: TRBV10-3; j_call: TRBJ2-3; cdr3_aa: AISDPGAPPTDTQY
v_call: TRBV2; j_call: TRBJ1-2; cdr3_aa: ASSRTGGQLSGYT
v_call: TRBV7-9; j_call: TRBJ2-6; cdr3_aa: ASPRSGANVLT
v_call: TRBV5-4; j_call: TRBJ2-7; cdr3_aa: ASSLPRAIRNEQY
v_call: TRBV6-6; j_call: TRBJ2-5; cdr3_aa: ASSYGLAVGGQTQY
v_call: TRBV11-2; j_call: TRBJ2-1; cdr3_aa: ASSLAQREPYNEQF
v_call: TRBV19; j_call: TRBJ1-1; cdr3_aa: ATGDRSNTEAF
v_call: TRBV6-5; j_call: TRBJ2-7; cdr3_aa: ASSPRQGTYEQY
v_call: TRBV7-8; j_call: TRBJ2-7; cdr3_aa: ASSLALAGADEQY
v_call: TRBV19; j_call: TRBJ2-2; cdr3_aa: ASWGQNTGELF
v_call: TRBV7-6; j_call: TRBJ2-5; cdr3_aa: ASHPALAGQVGLSRQTQY
v_call: TRBV6-1; j_call: TRBJ2-7; cdr3_aa: ASSVASPYEQY
v_call: TRBV27; j_call: TRBJ1-5; cdr3_aa: ASSARTDSNQPQH
v_call: TRBV7-9; j_call: TRBJ2-2; cdr3_aa: ASSPGTSGRRTGELF
v_call: TRBV5-4; j_call: TRBJ2-1; cdr3_aa: ASTEPSGGAYEQF
v_call: TRBV7-9; j_call: TRBJ1-5; cdr3_aa: ASSLARVAHQPQH
v_call: TRBV7-2; j_call: TRBJ1-5; cdr3_aa: ASSVHPGQGQPQH
v_call: TRBV7-6; j_call: TRBJ2-7; cdr3_aa: ASSLALGGISYEQY
v_call: TRBV4-2; j_call: TRBJ2-3; cdr3_aa: ASSQEPPSSGSNTDTQY
v_call: TRBV18; j_call: TRBJ1-5; cdr3_aa: ASSPGQDNQPQH
v_call: TRBV6-4; j_call: TRBJ2-3; cdr3_aa: ASSLGGGDTDTQY
v_call: TRBV6-1; j_call: TRBJ2-7; cdr3_aa: ASTPERGSYEQY